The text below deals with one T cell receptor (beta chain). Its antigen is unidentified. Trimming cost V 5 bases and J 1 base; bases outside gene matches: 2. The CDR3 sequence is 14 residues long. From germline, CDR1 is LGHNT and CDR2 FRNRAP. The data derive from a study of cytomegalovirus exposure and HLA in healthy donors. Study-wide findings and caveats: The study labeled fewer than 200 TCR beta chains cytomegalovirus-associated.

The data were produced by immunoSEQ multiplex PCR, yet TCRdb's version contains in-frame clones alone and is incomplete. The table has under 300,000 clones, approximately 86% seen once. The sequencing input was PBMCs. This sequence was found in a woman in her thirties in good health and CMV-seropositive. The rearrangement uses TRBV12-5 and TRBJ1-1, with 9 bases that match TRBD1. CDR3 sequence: CASGPDRGNTEAFF. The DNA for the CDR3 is TGTGCTAGTGGTCCGGACAGGGGGAACACTGAAGCTTTCTTT.